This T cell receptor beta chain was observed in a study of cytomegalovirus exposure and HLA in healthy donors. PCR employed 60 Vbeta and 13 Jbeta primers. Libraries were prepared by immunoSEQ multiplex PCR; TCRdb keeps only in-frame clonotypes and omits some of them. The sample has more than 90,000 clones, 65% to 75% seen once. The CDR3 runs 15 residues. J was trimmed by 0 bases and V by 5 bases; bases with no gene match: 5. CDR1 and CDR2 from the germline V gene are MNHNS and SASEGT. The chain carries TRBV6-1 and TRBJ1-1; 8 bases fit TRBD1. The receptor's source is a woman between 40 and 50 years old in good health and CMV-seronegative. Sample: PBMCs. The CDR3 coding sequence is TGTGCCAGCAGTCTGGAACAGGGGGTGAACACTGAAGCTTTCTTT. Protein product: CASSLEQGVNTEAFF.